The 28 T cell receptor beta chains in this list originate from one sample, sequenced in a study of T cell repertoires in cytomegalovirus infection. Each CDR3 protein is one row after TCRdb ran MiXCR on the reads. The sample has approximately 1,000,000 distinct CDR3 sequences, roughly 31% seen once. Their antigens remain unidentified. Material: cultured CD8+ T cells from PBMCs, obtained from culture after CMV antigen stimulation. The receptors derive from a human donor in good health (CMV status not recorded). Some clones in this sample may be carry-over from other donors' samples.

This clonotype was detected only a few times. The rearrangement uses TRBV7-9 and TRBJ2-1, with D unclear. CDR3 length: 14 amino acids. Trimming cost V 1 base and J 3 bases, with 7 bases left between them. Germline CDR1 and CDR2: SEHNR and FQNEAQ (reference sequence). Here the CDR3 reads CASSLESVYNEQFF. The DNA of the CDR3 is TGTGCCAGCAGCTTAGAATCGGTCTACAATGAGCAGTTCTTC.

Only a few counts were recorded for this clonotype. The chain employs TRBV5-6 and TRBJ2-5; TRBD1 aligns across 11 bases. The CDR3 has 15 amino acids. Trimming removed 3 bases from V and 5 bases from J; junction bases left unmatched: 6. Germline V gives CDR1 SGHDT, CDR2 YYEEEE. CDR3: CASSSDRGRWETQYF. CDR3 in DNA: TGTGCCAGCAGCTCGGACAGGGGGCGCTGGGAGACCCAGTACTTC.

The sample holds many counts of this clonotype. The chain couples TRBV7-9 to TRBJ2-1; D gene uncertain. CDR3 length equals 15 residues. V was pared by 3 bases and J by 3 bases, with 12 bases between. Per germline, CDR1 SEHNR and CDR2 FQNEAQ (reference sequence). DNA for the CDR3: TGTGCCAGCAGCTTTGGCCTGACAAGCTACAATGAGCAGTTCTTC. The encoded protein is CASSFGLTSYNEQFF.

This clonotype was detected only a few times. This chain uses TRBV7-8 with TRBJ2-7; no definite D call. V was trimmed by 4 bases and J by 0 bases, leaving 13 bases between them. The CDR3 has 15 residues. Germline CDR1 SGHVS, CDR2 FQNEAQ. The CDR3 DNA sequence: TGTGCCAGCAGCTCACAATCACGGAGCTCCTACGAGCAGTACTTC. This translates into CASSSQSRSSYEQYF.

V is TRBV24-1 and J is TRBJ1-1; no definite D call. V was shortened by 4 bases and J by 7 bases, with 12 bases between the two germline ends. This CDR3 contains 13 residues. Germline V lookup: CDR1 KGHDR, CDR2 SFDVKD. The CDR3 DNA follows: TGTGCCACCAGTGAGGCCCAAGGTGGTGAAGCTTTCTTT. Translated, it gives CATSEAQGGEAFF.

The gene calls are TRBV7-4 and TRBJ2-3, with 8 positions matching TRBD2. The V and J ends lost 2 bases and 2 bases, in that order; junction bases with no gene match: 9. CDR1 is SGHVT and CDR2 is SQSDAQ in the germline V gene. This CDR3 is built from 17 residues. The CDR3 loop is CASSLSFAGGPTDTQYF. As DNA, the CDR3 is TGTGCCAGCAGCTTAAGCTTCGCGGGGGGTCCCACAGATACGCAGTATTTT.

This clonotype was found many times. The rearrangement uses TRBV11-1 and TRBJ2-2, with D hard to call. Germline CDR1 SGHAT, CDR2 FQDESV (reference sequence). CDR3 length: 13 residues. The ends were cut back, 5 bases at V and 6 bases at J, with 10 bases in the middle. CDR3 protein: CASSPVGSGELFF. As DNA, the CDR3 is TGTGCCAGCAGCCCCGTGGGGTCCGGGGAGCTGTTTTTT.

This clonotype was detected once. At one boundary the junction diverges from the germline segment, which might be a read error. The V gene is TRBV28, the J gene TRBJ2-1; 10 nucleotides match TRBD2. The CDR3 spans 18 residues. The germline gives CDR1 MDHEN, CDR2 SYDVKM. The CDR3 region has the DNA TGTGCCAACAGTCCCAGAACCCAACTACAGCGGGGGGGCAATGAGCAGTTCTTC. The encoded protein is CANSPRTQLQRGGNEQFF.

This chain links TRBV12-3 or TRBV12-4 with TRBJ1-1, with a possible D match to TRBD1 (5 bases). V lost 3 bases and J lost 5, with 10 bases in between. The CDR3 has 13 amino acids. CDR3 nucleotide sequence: TGTGCCAGCAGTTTCTTCGGGGGAACTGAAGCTTTCTTT. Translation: CASSFFGGTEAFF.

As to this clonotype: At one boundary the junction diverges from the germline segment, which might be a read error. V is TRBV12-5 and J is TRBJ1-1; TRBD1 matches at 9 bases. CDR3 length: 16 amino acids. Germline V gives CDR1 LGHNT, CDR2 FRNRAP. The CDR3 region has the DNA TGTGCTAGTGGTTTGTCTCCCGGGACAGGGAACACTGGAGCTTTCTTT. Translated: CASGLSPGTGNTGAFF. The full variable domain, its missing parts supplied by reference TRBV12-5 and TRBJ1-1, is DARVTQTPRHKVTEMGQEVTMRCQPILGHNTVFWYRQTMMQGLELLAYFRNRAPLDDSGMPKDRFSAEMPDATLATLKIQPSEPRDSAVYFCASGLSPGTGNTGAFFGQGTRLTVV.

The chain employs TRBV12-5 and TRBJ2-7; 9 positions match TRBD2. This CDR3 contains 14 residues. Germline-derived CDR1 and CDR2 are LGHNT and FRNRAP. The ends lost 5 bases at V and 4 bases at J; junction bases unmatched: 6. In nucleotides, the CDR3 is TGTGCTAGTGGTGTAAGCGGGGGGCAATACGAGCAGTACTTC. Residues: CASGVSGGQYEQYF.

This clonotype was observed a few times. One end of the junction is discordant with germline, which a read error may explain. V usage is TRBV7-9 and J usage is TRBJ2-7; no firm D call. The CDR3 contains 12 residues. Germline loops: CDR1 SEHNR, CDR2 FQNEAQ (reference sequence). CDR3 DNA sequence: TGTGCCATCAGCCGAAGAGGCTACGAGCAGTACTTC. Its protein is CAISRRGYEQYF. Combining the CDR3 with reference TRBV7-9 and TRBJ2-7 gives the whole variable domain DTGVSQNPRHKITKRGQNVTFRCDPISEHNRLYWYRQTLGQGPEFLTYFQNEAQLEKSRLLSDRFSAERPKGSFSTLEIQRTEQGDSAMYLCAISRRGYEQYFGPGTRLTVT.

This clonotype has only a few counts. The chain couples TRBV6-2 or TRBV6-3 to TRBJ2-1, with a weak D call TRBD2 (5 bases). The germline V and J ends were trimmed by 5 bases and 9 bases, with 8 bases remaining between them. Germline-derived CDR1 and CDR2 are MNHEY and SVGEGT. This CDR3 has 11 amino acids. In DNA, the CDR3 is TGTGCCAGCAGTCGGGGTACTGAGCAGTTCTTC. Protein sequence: CASSRGTEQFF.

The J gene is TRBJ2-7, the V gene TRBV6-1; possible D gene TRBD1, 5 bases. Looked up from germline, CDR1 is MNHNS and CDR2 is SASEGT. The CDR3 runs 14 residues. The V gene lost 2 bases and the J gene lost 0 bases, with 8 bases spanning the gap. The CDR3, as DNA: TGTGCCAGCAGTGAAATCAGGGCCTCCTACGAGCAGTACGTC. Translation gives CASSEIRASYEQYV.

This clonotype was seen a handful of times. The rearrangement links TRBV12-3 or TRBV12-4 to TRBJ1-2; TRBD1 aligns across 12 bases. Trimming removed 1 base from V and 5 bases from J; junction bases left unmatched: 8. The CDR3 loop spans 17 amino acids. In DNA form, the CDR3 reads TGTGCCAGCAGTTTAGTGCTTCCGGGACAGGGGGCATATGGCTACACCTTC. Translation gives CASSLVLPGQGAYGYTF.

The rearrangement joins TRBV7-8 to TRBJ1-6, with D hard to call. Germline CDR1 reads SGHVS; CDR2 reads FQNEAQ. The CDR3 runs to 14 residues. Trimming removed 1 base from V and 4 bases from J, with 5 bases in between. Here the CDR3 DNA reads TGTGCCAGCAGCTTAGATTTTTATAATTCACCCCTCCACTTT. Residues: CASSLDFYNSPLHF.

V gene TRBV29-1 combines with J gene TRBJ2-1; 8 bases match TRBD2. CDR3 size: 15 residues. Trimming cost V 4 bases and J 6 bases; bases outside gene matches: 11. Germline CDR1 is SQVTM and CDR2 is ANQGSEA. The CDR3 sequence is CSVGGASGFGNEQFF. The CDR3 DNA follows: TGCAGCGTTGGAGGGGCTAGCGGGTTTGGCAATGAGCAGTTCTTC.

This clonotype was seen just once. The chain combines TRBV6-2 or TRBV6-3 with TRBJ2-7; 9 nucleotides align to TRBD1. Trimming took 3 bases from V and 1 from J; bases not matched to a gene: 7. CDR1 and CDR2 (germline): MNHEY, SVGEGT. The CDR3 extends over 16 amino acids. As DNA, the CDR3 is TGTGCCAGCAGTTATGTCGTGACAGGGGGATCCTACGAGCAGTACGTC. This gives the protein CASSYVVTGGSYEQYV.

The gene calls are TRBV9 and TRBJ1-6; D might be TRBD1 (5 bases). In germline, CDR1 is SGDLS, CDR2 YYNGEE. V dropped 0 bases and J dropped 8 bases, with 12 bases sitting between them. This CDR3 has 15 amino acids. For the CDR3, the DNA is TGTGCCAGCAGCGTAGGTCGGGGGACGGATTCACCCCTCCACTTT. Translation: CASSVGRGTDSPLHF.

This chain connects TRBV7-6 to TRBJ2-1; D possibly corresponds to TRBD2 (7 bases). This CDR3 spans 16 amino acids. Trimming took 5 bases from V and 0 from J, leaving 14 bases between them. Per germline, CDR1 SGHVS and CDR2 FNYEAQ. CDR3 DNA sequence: TGTGCCAGCAGCGCAAGGGGGGGTATCTCCTACAATGAGCAGTTCTTC. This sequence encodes CASSARGGISYNEQFF. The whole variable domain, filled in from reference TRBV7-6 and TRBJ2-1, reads GAGVSQSPRYKVTKRGQDVALRCDPISGHVSLYWYRQALGQGPEFLTYFNYEAQQDKSGLPNDRFSAERPEGSISTLTIQRTEQRDSAMYRCASSARGGISYNEQFFGPGTRLTVL.

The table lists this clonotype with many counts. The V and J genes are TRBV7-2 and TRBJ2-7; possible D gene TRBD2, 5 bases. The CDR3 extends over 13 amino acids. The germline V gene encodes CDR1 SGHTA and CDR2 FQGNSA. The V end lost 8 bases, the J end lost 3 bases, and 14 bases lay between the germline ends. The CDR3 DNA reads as TGTGCCAGCCCCCCTGGAGGCGACTACGAGCAGTACGTC. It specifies CASPPGGDYEQYV.

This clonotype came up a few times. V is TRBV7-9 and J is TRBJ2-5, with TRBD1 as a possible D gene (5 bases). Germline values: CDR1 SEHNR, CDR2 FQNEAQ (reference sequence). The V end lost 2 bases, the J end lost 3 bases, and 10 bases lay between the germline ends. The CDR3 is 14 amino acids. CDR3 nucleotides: TGTGCCAGCAGCTTACCCCTCAGGGAAGAGACCCAGTACTTC. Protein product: CASSLPLREETQYF.

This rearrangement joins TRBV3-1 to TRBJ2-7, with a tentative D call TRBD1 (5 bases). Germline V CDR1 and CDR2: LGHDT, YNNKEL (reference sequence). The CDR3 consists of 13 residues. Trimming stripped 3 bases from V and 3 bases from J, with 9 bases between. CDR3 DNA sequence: TGTGCCAGCAGCCATCGACAGATCTACGAGCAGTACTTC. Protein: CASSHRQIYEQYF.

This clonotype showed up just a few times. The CDR3 protein is CASSLYRGPLNEQFF. CDR3 sequence (DNA): TGTGCCAGCAGCCTTTACAGGGGGCCCCTCAATGAGCAGTTCTTC. The chain uses TRBV5-4 and TRBJ2-1, with TRBD1 matching over 9 bases. Germline V gene lookup returns CDR1 SGHNT and CDR2 YYREEE (reference sequence). The CDR3 is 15 residues long. V was pared by 4 bases and J by 6 bases, with 8 bases of the junction left unmatched.

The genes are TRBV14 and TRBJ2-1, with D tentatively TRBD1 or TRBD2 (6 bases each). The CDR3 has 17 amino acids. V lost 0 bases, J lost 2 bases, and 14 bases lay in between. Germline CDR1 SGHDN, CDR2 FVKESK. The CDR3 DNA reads TGTGCCAGCAGCCAAGATCCGGGGGCTCCCCCCTACAATGAGCAGTTCTTC. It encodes CASSQDPGAPPYNEQFF.

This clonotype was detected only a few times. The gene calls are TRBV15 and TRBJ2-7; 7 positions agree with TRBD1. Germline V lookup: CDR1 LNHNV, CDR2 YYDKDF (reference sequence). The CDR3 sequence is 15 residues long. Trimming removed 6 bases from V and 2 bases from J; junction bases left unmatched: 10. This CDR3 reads CATRQGTDATYEQYF. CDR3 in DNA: TGTGCCACCAGGCAAGGGACAGATGCAACCTACGAGCAGTACTTC.

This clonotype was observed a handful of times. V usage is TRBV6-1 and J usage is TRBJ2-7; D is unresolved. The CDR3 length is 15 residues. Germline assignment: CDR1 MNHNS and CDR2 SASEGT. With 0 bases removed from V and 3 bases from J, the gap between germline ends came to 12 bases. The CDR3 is CASSEAWGNIYEQYF. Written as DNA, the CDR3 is TGTGCCAGCAGTGAAGCTTGGGGAAACATCTACGAGCAGTACTTC.

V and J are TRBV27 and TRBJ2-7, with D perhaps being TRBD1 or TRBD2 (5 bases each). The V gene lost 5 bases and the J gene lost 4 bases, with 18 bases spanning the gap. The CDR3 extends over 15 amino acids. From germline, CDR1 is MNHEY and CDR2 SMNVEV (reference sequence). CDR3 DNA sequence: TGTGCCAGCAGTCCGGGACCCAGCAGGTGGTACGAGCAGTACTTC. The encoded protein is CASSPGPSRWYEQYF.